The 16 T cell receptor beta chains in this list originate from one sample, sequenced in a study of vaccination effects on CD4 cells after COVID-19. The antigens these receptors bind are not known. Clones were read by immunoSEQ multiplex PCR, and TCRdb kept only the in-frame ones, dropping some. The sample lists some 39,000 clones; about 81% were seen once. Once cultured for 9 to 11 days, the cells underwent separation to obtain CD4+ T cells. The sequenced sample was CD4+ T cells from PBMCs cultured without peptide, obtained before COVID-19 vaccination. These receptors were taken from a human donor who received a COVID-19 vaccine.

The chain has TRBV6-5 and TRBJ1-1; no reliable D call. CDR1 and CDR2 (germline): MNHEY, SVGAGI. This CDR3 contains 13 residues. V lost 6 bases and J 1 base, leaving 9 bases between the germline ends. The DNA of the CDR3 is TGTGCCAGCAGATCCCCGGGGAACACTGAAGCTTTCTTT. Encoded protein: CASRSPGNTEAFF.

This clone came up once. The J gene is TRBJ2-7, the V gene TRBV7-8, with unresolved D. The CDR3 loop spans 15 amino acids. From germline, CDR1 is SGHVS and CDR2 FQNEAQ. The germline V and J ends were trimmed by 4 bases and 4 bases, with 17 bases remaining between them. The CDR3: CASSSFYGAPYEQYV. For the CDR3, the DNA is TGTGCCAGCAGCTCCTTTTACGGCGCACCTTACGAGCAGTACGTC.

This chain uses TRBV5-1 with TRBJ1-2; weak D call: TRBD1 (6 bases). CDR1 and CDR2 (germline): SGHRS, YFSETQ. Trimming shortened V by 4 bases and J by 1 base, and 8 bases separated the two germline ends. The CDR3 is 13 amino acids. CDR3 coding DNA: TGCGCCAGCAGCCGGACAGATAACTATGGCTACACCTTC. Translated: CASSRTDNYGYTF. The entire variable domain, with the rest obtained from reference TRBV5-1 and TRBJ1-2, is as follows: KAGVTQTPRYLIKTRGQQVTLSCSPISGHRSVSWYQQTPGQGLQFLFEYFSETQRNKGNFPGRFSGRQFSNSRSEMNVSTLELGDSALYLCASSRTDNYGYTFGSGTRLTVV.

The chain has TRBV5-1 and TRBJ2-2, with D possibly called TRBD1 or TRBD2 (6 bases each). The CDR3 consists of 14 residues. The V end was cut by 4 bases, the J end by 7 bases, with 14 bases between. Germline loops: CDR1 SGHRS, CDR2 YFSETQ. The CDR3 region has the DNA TGCGCCAGCAGCCATGAACAGGGAGGCGGGGAGCTGTTTTTT. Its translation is CASSHEQGGGELFF.

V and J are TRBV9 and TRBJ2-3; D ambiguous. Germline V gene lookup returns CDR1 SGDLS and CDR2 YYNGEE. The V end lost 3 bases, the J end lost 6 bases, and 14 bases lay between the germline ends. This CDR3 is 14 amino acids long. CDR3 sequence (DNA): TGTGCCAGCAGCGACCCCCGGGTTCGGGATACGCAGTATTTT. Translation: CASSDPRVRDTQYF.

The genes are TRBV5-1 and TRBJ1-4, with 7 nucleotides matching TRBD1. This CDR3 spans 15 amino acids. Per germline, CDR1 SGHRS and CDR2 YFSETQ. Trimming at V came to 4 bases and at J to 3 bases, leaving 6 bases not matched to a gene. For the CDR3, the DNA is TGCGCCAGCAGCGTACAGGGGAACCCTAATGAAAAACTGTTTTTT. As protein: CASSVQGNPNEKLFF.

CDR3 in amino acids: CASSPEGYEQYV. Written as DNA, the CDR3 is TGCGCCAGCAGCCCGGAAGGTTACGAGCAGTACGTC. V gene TRBV5-1 combines with J gene TRBJ2-7; D uncertain. Trimming removed 4 bases from V and 4 bases from J, with 9 bases in between. CDR1 and CDR2 (germline): SGHRS, YFSETQ. CDR3 length: 12 residues.

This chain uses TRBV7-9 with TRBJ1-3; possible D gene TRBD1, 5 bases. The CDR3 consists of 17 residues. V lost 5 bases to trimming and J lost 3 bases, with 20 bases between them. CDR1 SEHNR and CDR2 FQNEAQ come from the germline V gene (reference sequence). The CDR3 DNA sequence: TGTGCCAGCAGCCTGCCAGGGTCCGGAATTGGTGGAAACACCATATATTTT. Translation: CASSLPGSGIGGNTIYF.

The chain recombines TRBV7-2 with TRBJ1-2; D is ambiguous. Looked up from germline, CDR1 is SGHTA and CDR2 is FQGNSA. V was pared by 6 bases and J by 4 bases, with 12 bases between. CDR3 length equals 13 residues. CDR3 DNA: TGTGCCAGCAGATCAGAATTTCGCTATGGCTACACCTTC. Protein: CASRSEFRYGYTF.

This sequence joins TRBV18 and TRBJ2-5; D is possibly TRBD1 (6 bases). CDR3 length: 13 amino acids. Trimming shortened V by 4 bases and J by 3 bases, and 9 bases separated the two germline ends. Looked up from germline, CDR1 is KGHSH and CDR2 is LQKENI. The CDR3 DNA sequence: TGTGCCAGCTCACGGTACAGGGAAGAGACCCAGTACTTC. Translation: CASSRYREETQYF.

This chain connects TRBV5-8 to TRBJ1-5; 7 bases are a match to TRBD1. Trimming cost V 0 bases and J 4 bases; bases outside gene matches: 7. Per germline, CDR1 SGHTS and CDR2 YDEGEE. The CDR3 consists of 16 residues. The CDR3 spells CASSLDRGIRNQPQHF. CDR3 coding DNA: TGTGCCAGCAGCTTGGACAGGGGAATTCGGAATCAGCCCCAGCATTTT.

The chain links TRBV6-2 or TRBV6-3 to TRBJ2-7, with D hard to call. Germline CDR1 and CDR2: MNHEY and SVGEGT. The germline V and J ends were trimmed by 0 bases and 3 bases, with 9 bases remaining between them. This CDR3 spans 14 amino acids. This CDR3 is CASSYSSSYYEQYV. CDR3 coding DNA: TGTGCCAGCAGTTACTCGAGCAGTTACTACGAGCAGTACGTC.

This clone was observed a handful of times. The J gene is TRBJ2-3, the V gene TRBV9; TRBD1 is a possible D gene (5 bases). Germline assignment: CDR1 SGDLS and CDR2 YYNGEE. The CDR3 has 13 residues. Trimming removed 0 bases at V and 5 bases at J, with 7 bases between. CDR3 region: CASSVDTGDTQYF. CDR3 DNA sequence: TGTGCCAGCAGCGTAGACACAGGAGATACGCAGTATTTT.

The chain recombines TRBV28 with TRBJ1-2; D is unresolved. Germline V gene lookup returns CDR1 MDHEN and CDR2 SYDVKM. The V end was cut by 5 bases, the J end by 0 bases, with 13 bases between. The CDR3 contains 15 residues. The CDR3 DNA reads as TGTGCCAGCAGTCCCCGGTTTGCTCCTAACTATGGCTACACCTTC. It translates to CASSPRFAPNYGYTF.

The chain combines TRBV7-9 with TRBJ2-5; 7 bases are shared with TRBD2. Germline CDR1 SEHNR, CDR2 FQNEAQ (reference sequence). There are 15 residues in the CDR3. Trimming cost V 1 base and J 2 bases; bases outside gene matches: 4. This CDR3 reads CASSLGAGYQETQYF. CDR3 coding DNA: TGTGCCAGCAGCTTAGGAGCGGGGTATCAAGAGACCCAGTACTTC. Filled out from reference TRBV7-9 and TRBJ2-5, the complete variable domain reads DTGVSQNPRHKITKRGQNVTFRCDPISEHNRLYWYRQTLGQGPEFLTYFQNEAQLEKSRLLSDRFSAERPKGSFSTLEIQRTEQGDSAMYLCASSLGAGYQETQYFGPGTRLLVL.

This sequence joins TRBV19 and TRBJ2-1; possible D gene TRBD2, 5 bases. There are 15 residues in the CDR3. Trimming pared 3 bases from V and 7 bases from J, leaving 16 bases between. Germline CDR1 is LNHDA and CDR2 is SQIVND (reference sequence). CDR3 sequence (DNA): TGTGCCAGTAGTATCGGGATGGTCTATAATAATGAGCAGTTCTTC. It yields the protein CASSIGMVYNNEQFF.